A selection of T cell receptor beta chains follows, all from one sample in a study of blood T cells in healthy people across ages. TCRdb re-analysed the 5' RACE reads in MiXCR, keeping a single row per CDR3 protein. The table records about a million distinct CDR3 sequences, roughly 51% of them present only once. The sequencing sample was made of blood. These receptors all stem from a woman aged 60-70 years in good health. Each CDR3 is given with its conserved first and last residue. The D gene is left open where the match is weak. Clone size is not always given. Where it is, it says once, few, many or a class for expanded clones.

V gene,D gene,clone size,J gene,CDR3 DNA,CDR3 protein
TRBV28,.,.,TRBJ2-3,TGTACGACCCGGGGGTGGCCAGATACGCAGTATTTT,CTTRGWPDTQYF
TRBV3-1,TRBD1,.,TRBJ2-2,TGTGCCAGCAGCCACCGACGGGACAGGAGGAACACCGGGGAGCTGTTTTTT,CASSHRRDRRNTGELFF
TRBV6-6,TRBD2,.,TRBJ2-7,TGTGCCAGCAGTTACCTAGCGGGAGTAAACGAGCAGTACTTC,CASSYLAGVNEQYF
TRBV28,.,.,TRBJ2-5,TGTGCCAGCAGACGAGTGAGAAAAGAGACCCAGTACTTC,CASRRVRKETQYF
TRBV4-3,.,few,TRBJ2-5,TGCGCCAGCAGCCAGACCCCGGGGAGCGCAAAAGAGACCCAGTACTTC,CASSQTPGSAKETQYF
TRBV12-3/TRBV12-4,.,few,TRBJ2-6,TGTGCCAGCAGTGACAGTCACTCTGGGGCCAACGTCCTGACTTTC,CASSDSHSGANVLTF
TRBV27,TRBD2,.,TRBJ2-3,TGTGCCAGCAGTTTCAGCGGGAGTGGGGCAGATACGCAGTATTTT,CASSFSGSGADTQYF
TRBV11-2,TRBD1,.,TRBJ2-7,TGTGCCAGCAGCTTACGGAGGACAGGGGGCGGCGTATCCTACGAGCAGTACTTC,CASSLRRTGGGVSYEQYF
TRBV5-1,.,once,TRBJ2-1,TGCGCCAGCAGCTCCGGACAGACCACCGACTCGATCTACAATGAGCAGTTCTTC,CASSSGQTTDSIYNEQFF
TRBV12-3/TRBV12-4,.,.,TRBJ2-3,TGTGCCAGCAGTCCCGGGACACTATCCACAGCTACGCAGTATTTT,CASSPGTLSTATQYF
TRBV3-1,.,few,TRBJ1-2,TGTGCCAGCAGCCAAGAAGGGCGGCGGGGCTACACCTTC,CASSQEGRRGYTF
TRBV12-3/TRBV12-4,.,.,TRBJ2-4,TGTGCCAGCAGTTTGATTCCGACAAACGGAAACATTCAGTACTTC,CASSLIPTNGNIQYF
TRBV28,TRBD2,.,TRBJ2-4,TGTGCCAGCAGCCCCGGGGGAGCGGGAGTAAAAAACATTCAGTACTTC,CASSPGGAGVKNIQYF
TRBV11-2,TRBD2,.,TRBJ2-1,TGTGCCAGCAGCTTATCTATAGCGGGGGTGAATGAGCAGTTCTTC,CASSLSIAGVNEQFF
TRBV12-3/TRBV12-4,.,.,TRBJ2-7,TGTGCCAGCAGCCCACCTCAGGGAACTACCTACGAGCAGTACTTC,CASSPPQGTTYEQYF
TRBV10-3,.,.,TRBJ2-7,TGTGCCATCAGTGAGTCGGGGAAGAGGTACGAGCAGTACTTC,CAISESGKRYEQYF
TRBV7-9,TRBD2,.,TRBJ2-7,TGTGCCAGCAGCTCACTAGCGGAGGGCTACGAGCAGTACTTC,CASSSLAEGYEQYF
TRBV27,.,.,TRBJ2-5,TGTGCCAGCAGTCGTAACACAGGCGACTGGGGAGAGCAGTACTTC,CASSRNTGDWGEQYF
TRBV28,TRBD1,.,TRBJ2-6,TGTGCCAGCAGATCGGACAGGGATGGGGCCAACGCCCTGACTTTC,CASRSDRDGANALTF
TRBV20-1,TRBD1,.,TRBJ2-1,TGCAGTGCTAGAATAGATCCGGGACAGGGGGTGGGTAATGAGCAGTTCTTC,CSARIDPGQGVGNEQFF
TRBV20-1,TRBD2,.,TRBJ2-7,TGCAGTGCACGGACTAGCGGGAGGGTCACTGCCCAGTACTTC,CSARTSGRVTAQYF
TRBV27,TRBD2,.,TRBJ2-7,TGTGCCAGCAGTTCCCTGCCCTTGAGCGGGAGCGGATACGAGCAGTACTTC,CASSSLPLSGSGYEQYF
TRBV6-6,.,few,TRBJ1-1,TGTGCCAGCCGTACAGGCCCGGTGGGGACTGAAGCTTTCTTT,CASRTGPVGTEAFF
TRBV28,TRBD1,.,TRBJ2-7,TGTGCCAGCAGTTTAAGGGGACAGCAATACTACGAGCAGTACTTC,CASSLRGQQYYEQYF
TRBV7-2,TRBD2,.,TRBJ2-1,TGTGCCAGCAGCTTAGATTGGGCGGGAGATCCTGAGCAGTTCTTC,CASSLDWAGDPEQFF
TRBV21-1,.,.,TRBJ2-5,TGTGCCAGCAGCAAAAGTCAAGCAGATCAGGAAGAGACCCAGTACTTC,CASSKSQADQEETQYF
TRBV20-1,.,.,TRBJ2-7,TGCAGTGCTAGAGATTTGAGGAGAAGCTCCTACGAGCAGTACTTC,CSARDLRRSSYEQYF
TRBV25-1,.,.,TRBJ2-5,TGTGCCAGCAGTGAATCCGGGTCCCAGTACTTC,CASSESGSQYF
TRBV20-1,.,.,TRBJ2-5,TGCAGTGCTAGAGATCCCCGTTCTCTGGGAGGAGGAGAGACCCAGTACTTC,CSARDPRSLGGGETQYF
TRBV6-1,TRBD2,.,TRBJ2-1,TGTGCCAGCGGGCTACTAGCGGGGGGGATAGGCAATGAGCAGTTCTTC,CASGLLAGGIGNEQFF
TRBV5-1,.,many,TRBJ2-1,TGCGCCAGCAGCCGGGACTCCTACAATGAGCAGTTCTTC,CASSRDSYNEQFF
TRBV28,.,.,TRBJ1-2,TGTGCCAGCAGTAGGGGGGGCTTCCCCTATAGCTATGGCTACACCTTC,CASSRGGFPYSYGYTF
TRBV4-3,.,.,TRBJ2-7,TGCGCCAGCAGACCATTCCCGGGCTACGAGCAGTACTTC,CASRPFPGYEQYF
TRBV2,TRBD1,few,TRBJ2-7,TGTGCCAGCAGATACGGGACAGGAGATTTCTACGAGCAGTACTTC,CASRYGTGDFYEQYF
TRBV5-1,.,few,TRBJ2-6,TGCGCCAGCAGCTTGGGATCTCAATCCCTCTCTGGGGCCAACGTCCTGACTTTC,CASSLGSQSLSGANVLTF
TRBV7-2,.,.,TRBJ2-7,TGTGCCAGCAGCCCCCTCACGATTAACTACGAGCAGTACTTC,CASSPLTINYEQYF
TRBV10-3,.,.,TRBJ1-5,TGTGCCACCAGGCGGGACATTACGTCTCAGCCCCAGCATTTT,CATRRDITSQPQHF
TRBV7-9,TRBD1,.,TRBJ2-5,TGTGCCAGCAGCTTACTTCGTAAGGACAGGGGGCGTGGAGAGACCCAGTACTTC,CASSLLRKDRGRGETQYF
TRBV20-1,.,.,TRBJ1-6,TGCAGTGCTAGCCTAGAACTTAATTCACCCCTCCACTTT,CSASLELNSPLHF
TRBV4-1,.,.,TRBJ1-3,TGCGCCAGCAGCCAGATTGTCGGGATCTCTGGAAACACCATATATTTT,CASSQIVGISGNTIYF
TRBV6-1,TRBD2,once,TRBJ2-1,TGTGCCAGCAGAATAACGACTAGCGGGATCCTGAATGAGCAGTTCTTC,CASRITTSGILNEQFF